This T cell receptor (beta chain) was recovered during a study of CD8+ T cells in alopecia areata. Overall study context: Treatment ran 6 to 18 months, with 6 months of follow-up afterward. General study results and limits: When scalp samples are sequenced, resident alphabeta T cells of normal skin are also captured.

As to this clone: The antigen is unknown.

This CDR3 region has 14 residues. V gave up 0 bases and J gave up 4 bases; unmatched junction bases: 2. Looked up from germline, CDR1 is SGDLS and CDR2 is YYNGEE. Extracted from the samples, RNA was reverse transcribed into cDNA to serve as the sequencing template. Measured with immunoSEQ multiplex PCR; TCRdb has only the in-frame clones, and not every one. Of 200,000 or so clones in the sample, 50% to 65% are singletons; the top ten hold over 0.4%. Sorted out of PBMCs were CD4+ T cells and CD8+ T cells. This specimen was CD4+ T cells sorted from blood, taken at week 0. The chain employs TRBV9 and TRBJ2-3, with 7 bases fitting TRBD2. This clonotype was obtained from a human donor with alopecia areata. CDR3 sequence: CASSVATSPDTQYF. The CDR3 coding sequence is TGTGCCAGCAGCGTAGCGACTAGCCCAGATACGCAGTATTTT.